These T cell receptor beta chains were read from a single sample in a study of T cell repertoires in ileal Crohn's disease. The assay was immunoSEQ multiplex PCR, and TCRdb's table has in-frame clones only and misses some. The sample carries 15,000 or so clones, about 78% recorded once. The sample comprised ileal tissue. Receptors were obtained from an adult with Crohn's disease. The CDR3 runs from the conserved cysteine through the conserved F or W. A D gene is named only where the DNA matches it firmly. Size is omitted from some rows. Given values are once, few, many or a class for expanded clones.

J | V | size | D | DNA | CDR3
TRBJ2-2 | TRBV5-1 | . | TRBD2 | TGCGCCAGCAGCTCCGGGACTAGCGGAAACACCGGGGAGCTGTTTTTT | CASSSGTSGNTGELFF
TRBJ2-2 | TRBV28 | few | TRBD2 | TGTGCCAGCAGTTTATTCGGGACTAGAGAGTCCGGGGAGCTGTTTTTT | CASSLFGTRESGELFF
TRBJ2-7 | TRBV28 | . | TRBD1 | TGTGCCAGCGACAGGGCGCCCTCCTACGAGCAGTACTTC | CASDRAPSYEQYF
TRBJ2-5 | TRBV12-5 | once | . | TGTGCTAGTGGTTTACGAATCCAAGAGACCCAGTACTTC | CASGLRIQETQYF
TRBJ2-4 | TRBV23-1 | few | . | TGCGCCAGCAGTCCGCACATTCAGTACTTC | CASSPHIQYF
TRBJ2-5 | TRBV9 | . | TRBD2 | TGTGCCAGCAGCGTAGGCGGGGGGCTACAAGAGACCCAGTACTTC | CASSVGGGLQETQYF
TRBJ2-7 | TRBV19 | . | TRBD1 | TGTGCCAGTAGTCCTCTCCGACAGGGTGGGTCCTACGAGCAGTACTTC | CASSPLRQGGSYEQYF
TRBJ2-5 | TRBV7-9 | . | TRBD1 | TGTGCCAGCAGCTTCGGATGGGGACAGAGCCAAGAGACCCAGTACTTC | CASSFGWGQSQETQYF
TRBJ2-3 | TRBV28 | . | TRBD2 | TGTGCCAGCAGTTCCTGGGCGGGGGGGCAGTCAGATACGCAGTATTTT | CASSSWAGGQSDTQYF
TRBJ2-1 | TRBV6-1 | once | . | TGTGCCAGCAGTGAAGCGCTTTTGGGGTCGGGCAATGAGCAGTTCTTC | CASSEALLGSGNEQFF
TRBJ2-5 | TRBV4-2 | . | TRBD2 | TGTGCCAGCAGCCAAGACCGGACTAGCGCCGAGACCCAGTACTTC | CASSQDRTSAETQYF
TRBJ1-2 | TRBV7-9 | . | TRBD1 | TGTGCCAGGCCCCCCCACAGGGGGCAATATGGCTACACCTTC | CARPPHRGQYGYTF
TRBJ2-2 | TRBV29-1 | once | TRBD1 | TGCAGCGCTACAAAGGACAGGGGGAACACCGGGGAGCTGTTTTTT | CSATKDRGNTGELFF
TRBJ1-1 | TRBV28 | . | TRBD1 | TGTGCCAGCAGTCGAAGAAACAGGGGGGGCACTGAAGCTTTCTTT | CASSRRNRGGTEAFF
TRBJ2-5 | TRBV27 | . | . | TGTGCCAGCAGTCGTCGCCGGGAAGGGGGAAAAGAGACCCAGTACTTC | CASSRRREGGKETQYF
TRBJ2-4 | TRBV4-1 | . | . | TGCGCCAGCAGCCATGAGGGACGGAGGGGGCATCAGTACTTC | CASSHEGRRGHQYF
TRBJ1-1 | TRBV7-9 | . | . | TGTGCCAGCAGCTACGGAATTGAAGCTTTCTTT | CASSYGIEAFF
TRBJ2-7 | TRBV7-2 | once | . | TGTGCCAGCAGCCCGGGGCCAGTAGGTTTTTTTCAACCCTACGAGCAGTACTTC | CASSPGPVGFFQPYEQYF
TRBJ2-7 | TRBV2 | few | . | TGTGCCAGCAGCCCCCCTTGGGGTTCCGAGCAGTACTTC | CASSPPWGSEQYF
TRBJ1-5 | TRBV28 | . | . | TGTGCCAGCAGTTTAATAGAACAGGACCGACAGCCCCAGCATTTT | CASSLIEQDRQPQHF
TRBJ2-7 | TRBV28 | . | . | TGTGCCAGCAGTTTGCCCAGCGGGCCGTCCGGCGAGCAGTACTTC | CASSLPSGPSGEQYF
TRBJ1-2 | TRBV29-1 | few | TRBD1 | TGCAGCGTACGACAGGGGGCGTTCAATGGCTACACCTTC | CSVRQGAFNGYTF
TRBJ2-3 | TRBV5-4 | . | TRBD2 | TGTGCCAGCAGCTCAACTAGCGGGGGGCCTACAGATACGCAGTATTTT | CASSSTSGGPTDTQYF
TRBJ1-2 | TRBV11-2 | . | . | TGTGCCAGCCGGGGGGGAAGCGGCTATGGCTACACCTTC | CASRGGSGYGYTF